This T cell receptor beta chain was sequenced in a study of blood T cells in healthy people across ages. V lost 2 bases and J 4 bases, leaving 9 bases between the germline ends. CDR1 and CDR2 (germline): LGHDT, YNNKEL (reference sequence). The CDR3 is 14 amino acids. Sample-barcoded 5' priming and a J-beta primer mix drove a second PCR of roughly 7 to 11 cycles. Via MiXCR, TCRdb re-called the 5' RACE reads, giving one row per CDR3 protein. The sample records 790,000 or so distinct CDR3 sequences, approximately 60% being singletons. Per sample, no less than 5 micrograms of total RNA were extracted. As for this clonotype: No antigen is known for it.

Notes on the study in general: In the absence of known donor CMV status, changes in expanded clonotypes were possibly confounded.

This TCR was recovered from a man aged 35-49 years in good health. The V and J genes are TRBV3-1 and TRBJ1-5; tentative D call: TRBD1 (5 bases). Sequencing used blood. The CDR3 DNA reads TGTGCCAGCAGCCAAAGGTCAGGGAATCAGCCCCAGCATTTT. As protein: CASSQRSGNQPQHF.